This T cell receptor (beta chain) was captured by sequencing in a study of PD-1 blockade in classical Hodgkin lymphoma. Time point denoted: cycle 4 day 1 (C4D1), after 6 weeks of nivolumab. After autologous stem cell transplantation all patients relapsed, and prior brentuximab vedotin exposure differed between cohorts. Magnetic negative selection was used to purify CD4+ T cells from thawed PBMCs. With V trimmed by 8 bases and J by 4 bases, 1 base remained unmatched. Germline V gives CDR1 LNHDA, CDR2 SQIVND (reference sequence). The CDR3 loop spans 12 amino acids. The protocol was immunoSEQ multiplex PCR, while the TCRdb copy is restricted to in-frame clones and leaves out a portion. The sample records about 13,000 clones, roughly 83% being singletons.

The specimen comprised CD4+ T cells from blood, sampled before the fourth cycle of nivolumab. The chain has TRBV19 and TRBJ1-5, with 8 nucleotides matching TRBD1. The sequence derives from a human donor with classical Hodgkin lymphoma. The CDR3: CASRTGNQPQHF. In DNA, the CDR3 is TGTGCCAGTCGGACAGGGAATCAGCCCCAGCATTTT.